This T cell receptor beta chain was retrieved from a study of T cells in Graves' hyperthyroidism and ophthalmopathy. Study overall: Peripheral blood was drawn at first diagnosis, prior to all treatment.

Using RNA transcripts as the source, TCR beta CDR3 regions were amplified. The HTBI set primed first-round TCR CDR3 RT-PCR. TCRdb re-called the multiplex PCR reads through MiXCR, storing one row per CDR3 protein. The table records 490,000 or so distinct CDR3 sequences, approximately 23% of them present only once. There are 15 residues in the CDR3. Germline V gene sequence: CDR1 MDHEN, CDR2 SYDVKM. Trimming removed 4 bases from V and 6 bases from J; junction bases left unmatched: 12. For ophthalmopathy patients, the Clinical Activity Score was at least 3 and the NOSPECS grade at least 4; duration was under 3 months.

Sequenced: blood. The sequence was obtained from a woman in her 70s with Graves' ophthalmopathy. This chain connects TRBV28 to TRBJ2-7; 7 nucleotides line up with TRBD1. CDR3 residues: CASSSPGQQACEQYF. The CDR3 DNA follows: TGTGCCAGCAGTTCCCCGGGACAGCAAGCCTGCGAGCAGTACTTC.